This TCR beta chain was identified in a study of control samples from healthy donors and cancer patients. CDR1 and CDR2 (germline): LNHDA, SQIVND (reference sequence). The V gene end was trimmed by 5 bases and the J gene end by 4 bases; junction bases not matched to a gene: 2. This CDR3 contains 13 residues. The method was immunoSEQ multiplex PCR; TCRdb's version includes in-frame clones alone and lacks a portion of them. Of 260,000 or so clones detected, approximately 80% appear once; the ten largest clones hold approximately 12%. The origin of this receptor is a woman aged 60-75 years with lung cancer. Input material: PBMCs. The chain employs TRBV19 and TRBJ1-1; 9 bases map to TRBD1. CDR3 nucleotides: TGTGCCAGTAGTCTGGACAGGGGCACTGAAGCTTTCTTT. Translated, it gives CASSLDRGTEAFF.